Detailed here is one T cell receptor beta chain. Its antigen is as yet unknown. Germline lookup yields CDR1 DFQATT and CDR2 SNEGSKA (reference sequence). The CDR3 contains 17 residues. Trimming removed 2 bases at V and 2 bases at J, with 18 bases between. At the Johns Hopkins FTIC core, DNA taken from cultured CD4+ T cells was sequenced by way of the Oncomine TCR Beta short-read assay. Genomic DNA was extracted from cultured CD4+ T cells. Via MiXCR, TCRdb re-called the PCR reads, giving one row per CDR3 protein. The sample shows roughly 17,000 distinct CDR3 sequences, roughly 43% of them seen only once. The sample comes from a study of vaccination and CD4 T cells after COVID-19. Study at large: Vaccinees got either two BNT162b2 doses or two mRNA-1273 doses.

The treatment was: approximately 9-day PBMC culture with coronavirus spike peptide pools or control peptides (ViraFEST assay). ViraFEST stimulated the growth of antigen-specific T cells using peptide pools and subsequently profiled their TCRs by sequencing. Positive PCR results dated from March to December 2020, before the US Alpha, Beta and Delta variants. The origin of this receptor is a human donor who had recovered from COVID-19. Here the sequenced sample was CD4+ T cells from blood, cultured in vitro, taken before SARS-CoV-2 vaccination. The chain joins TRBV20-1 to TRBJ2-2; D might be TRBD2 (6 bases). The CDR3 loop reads CSARLTSGRGNTGELFF. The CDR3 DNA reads TGCAGTGCTAGATTAACCTCGGGGCGGGGTAACACCGGGGAGCTGTTTTTT.